Listed below are T cell receptor beta chains from one sample, sequenced in a study of blood T cell repertoires in COVID-19. Assay: immunoSEQ multiplex PCR; the TCRdb copy retains only in-frame clones and omits some. The data contain about 200,000 clones, 85% to 90% of them seen just once; the ten biggest clones take up about 2%. Sequencing was carried out using peripheral blood. Receptor source: a woman in her forties or fifties with acute or convalescent COVID-19. Both conserved end residues are part of each CDR3. D genes are given only for firm matches. The listing skips clone size in some rows; elsewhere it reads once, few, many or a size class.

j_gene: TRBJ2-1; v_gene: TRBV4-3; d_gene: TRBD2; abundance: once; CDR3nt: TGCGCCAGCAGCCATAGCGGGAGCTCCTACAATGAGCAGTTCTTC; CDR3aa: CASSHSGSSYNEQFF
j_gene: TRBJ2-1; v_gene: TRBV27; d_gene: TRBD2; abundance: -; CDR3nt: TGTGCCAGCAGTTCTAACCGGGGACTAGCGGGAGCCAGTGAGCAGTTCTTC; CDR3aa: CASSSNRGLAGASEQFF
j_gene: TRBJ1-3; v_gene: TRBV19; d_gene: -; abundance: -; CDR3nt: TGTGCCAGTACGTGGCCTGGAAACACCATATATTTT; CDR3aa: CASTWPGNTIYF
j_gene: TRBJ2-7; v_gene: TRBV30; d_gene: TRBD2; abundance: -; CDR3nt: TGTGCCTGGAGCCCTAGCGGTAGGGAGCAGTACTTC; CDR3aa: CAWSPSGREQYF
j_gene: TRBJ2-7; v_gene: TRBV6-1; d_gene: -; abundance: -; CDR3nt: TGTGCCAGCAGTCCAACAAGTATCTACGAGCAGTACTTC; CDR3aa: CASSPTSIYEQYF
j_gene: TRBJ1-6; v_gene: TRBV27; d_gene: TRBD1; abundance: -; CDR3nt: TGTGCCAGCAGTTCCCCGACAGGGGTACTGGATTCACCCCTCCACTTT; CDR3aa: CASSSPTGVLDSPLHF
j_gene: TRBJ2-1; v_gene: TRBV9; d_gene: TRBD2; abundance: -; CDR3nt: TGTGCCAGCACCAGAACCCCCGGACTAGATCGGGGCAATGAGCAGTTCTTC; CDR3aa: CASTRTPGLDRGNEQFF
j_gene: TRBJ2-5; v_gene: TRBV18; d_gene: TRBD1; abundance: -; CDR3nt: TGTGCCAGCTCCGAATTCCGGGACAGGGGCGAGACCCAGTACTTC; CDR3aa: CASSEFRDRGETQYF
j_gene: TRBJ2-3; v_gene: TRBV18; d_gene: -; abundance: -; CDR3nt: TGTGCCAGCGCGGGACTCCCCGGCACAGATACGCAGTATTTT; CDR3aa: CASAGLPGTDTQYF
j_gene: TRBJ2-5; v_gene: TRBV30; d_gene: -; abundance: -; CDR3nt: TGTGCCTGGAGTGTATGGGGGGATGAAGAGACCCAGTACTTC; CDR3aa: CAWSVWGDEETQYF
j_gene: TRBJ1-6; v_gene: TRBV5-1; d_gene: TRBD1; abundance: -; CDR3nt: TGCGCCAGCAGCTTGGGGGGACAGGTCCCCATAACCCTCCACTTT; CDR3aa: CASSLGGQVPITLHF
j_gene: TRBJ2-7; v_gene: TRBV21-1; d_gene: -; abundance: -; CDR3nt: TGTGCCAGCAGCAAAGGGGGGCCCCAGGGGTCGTACTTC; CDR3aa: CASSKGGPQGSYF
j_gene: TRBJ2-3; v_gene: TRBV7-2; d_gene: TRBD2; abundance: -; CDR3nt: TGTGCCAGCAGCTCCGGACTAGCGGGAGGGAGGATGGCAAATACGCAGTATTTT; CDR3aa: CASSSGLAGGRMANTQYF
j_gene: TRBJ1-5; v_gene: TRBV30; d_gene: TRBD1; abundance: few; CDR3nt: TGTGCCTGGAGTGTACAGGGGAACAATCAGCCCCAGCATTTT; CDR3aa: CAWSVQGNNQPQHF
j_gene: TRBJ1-3; v_gene: TRBV25-1; d_gene: TRBD1; abundance: once; CDR3nt: TGTGCCAGCACTTCGGACAGGGGAAACACCATATATTTT; CDR3aa: CASTSDRGNTIYF
j_gene: TRBJ2-1; v_gene: TRBV7-9; d_gene: TRBD2; abundance: few; CDR3nt: TGTGCCAGCAGCTTAGGTCTAGCGGGTCAGGAGCAGTTCTTC; CDR3aa: CASSLGLAGQEQFF
j_gene: TRBJ1-2; v_gene: TRBV27; d_gene: TRBD1; abundance: -; CDR3nt: TGTGCCAGCAGAATCCGACAGGGCCCCTATGGCTACACCTTC; CDR3aa: CASRIRQGPYGYTF
j_gene: TRBJ1-1; v_gene: TRBV5-1; d_gene: TRBD1; abundance: few; CDR3nt: TGCGCCAGCAGTTTTACAGGGGACACTGAAGCTTTCTTT; CDR3aa: CASSFTGDTEAFF
j_gene: TRBJ1-2; v_gene: TRBV5-6; d_gene: -; abundance: -; CDR3nt: TGTGCCAGCAGCCTAGGTCTTAGGCGCGGGGGCTACACCTTC; CDR3aa: CASSLGLRRGGYTF
j_gene: TRBJ2-1; v_gene: TRBV4-3; d_gene: -; abundance: -; CDR3nt: TGCGCCAGCAGCCAGCTGGATGGGACTTCCCAGTTCTTC; CDR3aa: CASSQLDGTSQFF
j_gene: TRBJ1-6; v_gene: TRBV27; d_gene: -; abundance: few; CDR3nt: TGTGCCAGCAGTAATGGGGAGAATAATTCACCCCTCCACTTT; CDR3aa: CASSNGENNSPLHF
j_gene: TRBJ2-1; v_gene: TRBV7-2; d_gene: -; abundance: -; CDR3nt: TGTGCCAGCAGCTTAGACGGAGCCCCTCTAAGAGATGAGCAGTTCTTC; CDR3aa: CASSLDGAPLRDEQFF
j_gene: TRBJ2-7; v_gene: TRBV7-2; d_gene: TRBD1; abundance: -; CDR3nt: TGTGCCAGCAGACGGGACAGGGGGCTCTACGAGCAGTACTTC; CDR3aa: CASRRDRGLYEQYF
j_gene: TRBJ1-5; v_gene: TRBV10-3; d_gene: TRBD1; abundance: -; CDR3nt: TGTGCCATCAGTGACCGCGGGACAGGGGGGTCCCTATATAGCAATCAGCCCCAGCATTTT; CDR3aa: CAISDRGTGGSLYSNQPQHF
j_gene: TRBJ2-3; v_gene: TRBV3-1/TRBV3-2; d_gene: -; abundance: -; CDR3nt: TGTGCCAGCAGCCACTACCAGAGGGATACGCAGTATTTT; CDR3aa: CASSHYQRDTQYF
j_gene: TRBJ2-1; v_gene: TRBV30; d_gene: -; abundance: -; CDR3nt: TGTGCCTGGAGTGTCGGAGGGCCCCAGCCGCTCTTC; CDR3aa: CAWSVGGPQPLF
j_gene: TRBJ2-1; v_gene: TRBV7-7; d_gene: TRBD2; abundance: -; CDR3nt: TGTGCCAGCAGCCCTAGCGGGCCGAAGGGCAATGAGCAGTTCTTC; CDR3aa: CASSPSGPKGNEQFF
j_gene: TRBJ2-2; v_gene: TRBV5-1; d_gene: -; abundance: -; CDR3nt: TGCGCCAGCAGCCGAAGACTTATACCGAACACCGGGGAGCTGTTTTTT; CDR3aa: CASSRRLIPNTGELFF
j_gene: TRBJ1-4; v_gene: TRBV18; d_gene: TRBD1; abundance: -; CDR3nt: TGTGCCAGCTCACGGGTCGGGACAGATACTAATAAAAAACTGTTTTTT; CDR3aa: CASSRVGTDTNKKLFF
j_gene: TRBJ2-7; v_gene: TRBV11-2; d_gene: -; abundance: once; CDR3nt: TGTGCCAGCAGCTTCACGGGTTACTACGAGCAGTACTTC; CDR3aa: CASSFTGYYEQYF
j_gene: TRBJ2-7; v_gene: TRBV11-3; d_gene: -; abundance: -; CDR3nt: TGTGCCAGCAGCTCGGAACCGACTATCGGCGAGCAGTACTTC; CDR3aa: CASSSEPTIGEQYF